This is a list of T cell receptor beta chains from one sample in a study of metastatic and nonmetastatic thyroid tumors. With MiXCR, TCRdb reprocessed the PCR reads. The repertoire consists of about 21,000 clones, with around 30% occurring once and the leading ten covering about 11%. The sequenced sample was tumor tissue. These receptors all stem from a female donor with papillary thyroid cancer or a benign thyroid nodule (not recorded which). Some clones in this sample may be carry-over from other donors' samples. CDR3s include the opening cysteine and the closing phenylalanine or tryptophan. D genes are given only for firm matches. Clone sizes are given selectively: once, few, many, or a class where the clone is expanded.

abundance,d_gene,v_gene,j_gene,CDR3nt,CDR3aa
.,.,TRBV27,TRBJ2-7,TGTGCCAGCAGTTCGAACCTCTACTATCAGTACTTC,CASSSNLYYQYF
many,.,TRBV30,TRBJ2-5,TGTGCCTGGAGTGTTATAGAGACCCAGTACTTC,CAWSVIETQYF
.,.,TRBV19,TRBJ2-5,TGTGCCAGTAGTATGTACAGGGCTGAGAAGACCCAGTACTTC,CASSMYRAEKTQYF
many,TRBD2,TRBV19,TRBJ2-7,TGTGCCAGTAGTGGACTAGCGGGGGGGAACTACGAGCAGTACTTC,CASSGLAGGNYEQYF
.,.,TRBV27,TRBJ1-2,TGTGCCAGCAGTCCAGTACAGGGTCCTTTTGGCTACACCTTC,CASSPVQGPFGYTF
many,TRBD2,TRBV2,TRBJ2-3,TGTGCCAGCCCGCTAGCGGGAGGGCCGGTGGCGGATACGCAGTATTTT,CASPLAGGPVADTQYF
few,TRBD1,TRBV6-1,TRBJ1-5,TGTGCCAGTGGACAGGAATATCAGCCCCAGCATTTT,CASGQEYQPQHF
many,TRBD2,TRBV10-1,TRBJ2-5,TGCGCCAGCAGTAAGGGACTAGCGGGAGTAGAGACCCAGTACTTC,CASSKGLAGVETQYF
.,TRBD1,TRBV5-5,TRBJ2-3,TGTGCCAGCAGCAAGAGACAGGGAACAGATACGCAGTATTTT,CASSKRQGTDTQYF
many,.,TRBV10-2,TRBJ2-1,TGCGCCAGCAGTACCCTCGGCGCGAATGAGCAGTTCTTC,CASSTLGANEQFF
.,TRBD1,TRBV19,TRBJ1-1,TGTGCCAGTAGGACCCGGGACAGGGGGCAGGTGGACACTGAAGCTTTCTTT,CASRTRDRGQVDTEAFF
.,.,TRBV5-1,TRBJ1-2,TGCGCCAGCAGCTTGGGACAGAACTCTAACTATGGCTACACCTTC,CASSLGQNSNYGYTF
.,.,TRBV27,TRBJ1-1,TGTGCCAGCAGCACAGGGTCCGTCACTGAAGCTTTCTTT,CASSTGSVTEAFF
.,.,TRBV5-1,TRBJ2-3,TGCGCCAGCAGCCCGGGGAGCACAGATACGCAGTATTTT,CASSPGSTDTQYF
many,.,TRBV11-2,TRBJ2-7,TGTGCCAGCAGCTCCCGGGACCTGTGGGGACTCAGATTC,CASSSRDLWGLRF
.,.,TRBV5-5,TRBJ1-3,TGTGCCAGCAGCCCGGCCGGGACTGGAAACACCATATATTTT,CASSPAGTGNTIYF
many,.,TRBV6-1,TRBJ2-1,TGTGCCAGCAGTGAAGACCCCGGGAGCGGCAATGAGCAGTTCTTC,CASSEDPGSGNEQFF
many,TRBD1,TRBV28,TRBJ1-5,TGTGCCAGCAGTCCAAATTTACAGGGGGAGAATCAGCCCCAGCATTTT,CASSPNLQGENQPQHF
many,TRBD1,TRBV28,TRBJ2-3,TGTGCCAGCAGTCCCCGGGGACAGGGAACAGATACGCAGTATTTT,CASSPRGQGTDTQYF
many,.,TRBV29-1,TRBJ1-1,TGCAGCGCTGGCATTAGGGGGGTTGTGAACACTGAAGCTTTCTTT,CSAGIRGVVNTEAFF
few,TRBD1,TRBV10-1,TRBJ2-7,TGCGCCAGCAGTGCAGGGGGAGAAGAGCAGTACTTC,CASSAGGEEQYF
few,.,TRBV18,TRBJ1-6,TGTGCCAGCTCGCAGGACGGGAATTCACCCCTCCACTTT,CASSQDGNSPLHF
.,TRBD2,TRBV6-1,TRBJ2-2,TGTGCCAGCAGTAAAAAAGGGACTAGCGGGAAGAACACCGGGGAGCTGTTTTTT,CASSKKGTSGKNTGELFF
few,.,TRBV15,TRBJ1-2,TGTGCCACCAGCAGAACCCTCGGGGGCGGCTACACCTTC,CATSRTLGGGYTF
.,.,TRBV12-3/TRBV12-4,TRBJ2-3,TGTGCCAGCAGGGGGTGGGGGACTAGCACAGATACGCAGTATTTT,CASRGWGTSTDTQYF
few,.,TRBV28,TRBJ1-5,TGTGCCAGCAGTTTATGGGGGTGGAGGAATAGCAATCAGCCCCAGCATTTT,CASSLWGWRNSNQPQHF
many,.,TRBV5-5,TRBJ1-1,TGTGCCAGCAGCCGACCGGGGGGGTGGGAGAACACTGAAGCTTTCTTT,CASSRPGGWENTEAFF
once,.,TRBV7-8,TRBJ1-1,TGTGCCAGCAGCTTAGCGGGGCAAGGATACACTGAAGCTTTCTTT,CASSLAGQGYTEAFF
many,TRBD2,TRBV24-1,TRBJ2-2,TGTGCCACCAGTGATATGACTAGCGGGACGAACACCGGGGAGCTGTTTTTT,CATSDMTSGTNTGELFF